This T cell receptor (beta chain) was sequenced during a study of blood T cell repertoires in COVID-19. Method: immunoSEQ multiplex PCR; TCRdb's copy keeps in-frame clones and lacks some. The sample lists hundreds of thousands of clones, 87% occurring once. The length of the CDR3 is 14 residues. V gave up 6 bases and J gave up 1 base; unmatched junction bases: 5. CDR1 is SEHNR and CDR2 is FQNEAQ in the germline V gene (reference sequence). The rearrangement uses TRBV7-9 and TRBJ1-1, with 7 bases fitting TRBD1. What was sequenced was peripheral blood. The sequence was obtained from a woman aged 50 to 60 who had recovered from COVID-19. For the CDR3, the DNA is TGTGCCAGCAGAGAGGGACAGCCGAACACTGAAGCTTTCTTT. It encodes CASREGQPNTEAFF.